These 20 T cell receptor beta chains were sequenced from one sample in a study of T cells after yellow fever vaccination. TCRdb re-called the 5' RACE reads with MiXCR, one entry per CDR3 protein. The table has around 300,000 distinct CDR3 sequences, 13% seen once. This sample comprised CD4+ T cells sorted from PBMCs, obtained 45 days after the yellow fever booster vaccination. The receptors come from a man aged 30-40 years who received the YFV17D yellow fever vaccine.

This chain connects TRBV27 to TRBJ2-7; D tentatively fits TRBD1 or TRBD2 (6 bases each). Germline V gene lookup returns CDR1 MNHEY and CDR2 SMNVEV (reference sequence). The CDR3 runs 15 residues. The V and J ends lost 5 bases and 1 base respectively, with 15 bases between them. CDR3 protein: CASSKGGGGSYEQYF. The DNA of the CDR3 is TGTGCCAGCAGTAAGGGGGGCGGTGGGTCCTACGAGCAGTACTTC.

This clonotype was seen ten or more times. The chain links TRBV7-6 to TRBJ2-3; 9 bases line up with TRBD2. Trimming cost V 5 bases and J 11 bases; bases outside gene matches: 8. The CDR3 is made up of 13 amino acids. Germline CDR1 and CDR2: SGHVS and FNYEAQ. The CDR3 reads CASSEQLAGMQYF. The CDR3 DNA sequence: TGTGCCAGCAGCGAACAACTAGCGGGTATGCAGTATTTT.

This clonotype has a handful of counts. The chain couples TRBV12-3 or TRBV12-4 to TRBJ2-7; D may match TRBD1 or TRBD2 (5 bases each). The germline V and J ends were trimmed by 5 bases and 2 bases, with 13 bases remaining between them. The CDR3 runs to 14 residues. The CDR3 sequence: CASSDGARTYEQYF. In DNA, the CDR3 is TGTGCCAGCAGTGACGGGGCTAGGACCTACGAGCAGTACTTC.

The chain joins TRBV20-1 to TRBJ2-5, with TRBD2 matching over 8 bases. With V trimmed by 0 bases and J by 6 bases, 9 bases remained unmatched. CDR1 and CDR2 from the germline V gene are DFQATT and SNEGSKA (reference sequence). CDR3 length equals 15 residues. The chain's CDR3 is CSARDRLAGEKTQYF. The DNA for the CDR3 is TGCAGTGCTAGAGATAGGCTAGCGGGTGAGAAGACCCAGTACTTC.

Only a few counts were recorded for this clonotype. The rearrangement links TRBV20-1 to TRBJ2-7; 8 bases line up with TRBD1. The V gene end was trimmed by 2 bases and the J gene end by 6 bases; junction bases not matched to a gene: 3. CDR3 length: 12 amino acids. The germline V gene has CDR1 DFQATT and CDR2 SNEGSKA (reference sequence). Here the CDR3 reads CSARLTGAEQYF. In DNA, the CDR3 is TGCAGTGCTAGATTGACAGGGGCCGAGCAGTACTTC.

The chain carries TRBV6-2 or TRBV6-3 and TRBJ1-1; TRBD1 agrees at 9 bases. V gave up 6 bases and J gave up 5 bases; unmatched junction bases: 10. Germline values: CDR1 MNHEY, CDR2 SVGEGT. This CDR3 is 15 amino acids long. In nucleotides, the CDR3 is TGTGCCAGCAGAAACCAACAGGGGGCTAATACTGAAGCTTTCTTT. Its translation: CASRNQQGANTEAFF.

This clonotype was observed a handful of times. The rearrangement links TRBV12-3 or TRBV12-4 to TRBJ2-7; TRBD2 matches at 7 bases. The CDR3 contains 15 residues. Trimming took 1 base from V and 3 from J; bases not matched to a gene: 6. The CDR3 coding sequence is TGTGCCAGCAGTTTAGAGAGACTAGCCCTCTACGAGCAGTACTTC. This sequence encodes CASSLERLALYEQYF.

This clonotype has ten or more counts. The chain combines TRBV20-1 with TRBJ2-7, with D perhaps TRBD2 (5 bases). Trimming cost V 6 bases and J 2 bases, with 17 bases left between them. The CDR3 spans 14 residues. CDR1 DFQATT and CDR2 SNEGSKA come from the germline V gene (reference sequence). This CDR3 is CSARGERAPYEQYF. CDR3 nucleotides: TGCAGTGCCCGGGGTGAAAGGGCCCCCTACGAGCAGTACTTC.

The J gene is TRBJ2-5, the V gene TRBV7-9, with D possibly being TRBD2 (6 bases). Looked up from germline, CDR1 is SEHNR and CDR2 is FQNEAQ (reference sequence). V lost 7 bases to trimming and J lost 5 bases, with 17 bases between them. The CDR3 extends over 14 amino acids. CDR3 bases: TGTGCCAGCATCCAGGACATACGGGGGGAGACCCAGTACTTC. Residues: CASIQDIRGETQYF.

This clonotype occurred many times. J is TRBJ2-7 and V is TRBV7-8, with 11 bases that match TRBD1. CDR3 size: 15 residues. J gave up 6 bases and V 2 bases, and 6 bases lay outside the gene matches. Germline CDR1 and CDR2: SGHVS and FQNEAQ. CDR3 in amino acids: CASSLTRTGGSEQYF. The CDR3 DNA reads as TGTGCCAGCAGCTTAACAAGGACAGGGGGCAGCGAGCAGTACTTC. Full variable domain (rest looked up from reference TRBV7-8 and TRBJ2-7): GAGVSQSPRYKVAKRGQDVALRCDPISGHVSLFWYQQALGQGPEFLTYFQNEAQLDKSGLPSDRFFAERPEGSVSTLKIQRTQQEDSAVYLCASSLTRTGGSEQYFGPGTRLTVT.

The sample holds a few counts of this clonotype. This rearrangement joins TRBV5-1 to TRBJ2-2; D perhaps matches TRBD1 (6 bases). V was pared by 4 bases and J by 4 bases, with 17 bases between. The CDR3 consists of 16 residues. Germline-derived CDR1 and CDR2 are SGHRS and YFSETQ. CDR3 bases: TGCGCCAGCAGCGAACAACCGGGACAATCCACCGGGGAGCTGTTTTTT. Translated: CASSEQPGQSTGELFF.

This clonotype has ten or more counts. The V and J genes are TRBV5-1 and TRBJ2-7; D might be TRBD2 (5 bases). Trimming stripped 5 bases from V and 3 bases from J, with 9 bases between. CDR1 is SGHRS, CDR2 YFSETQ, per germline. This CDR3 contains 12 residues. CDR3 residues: CASREAYYEQYF. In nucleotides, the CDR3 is TGCGCCAGCAGGGAGGCGTACTACGAGCAGTACTTC.

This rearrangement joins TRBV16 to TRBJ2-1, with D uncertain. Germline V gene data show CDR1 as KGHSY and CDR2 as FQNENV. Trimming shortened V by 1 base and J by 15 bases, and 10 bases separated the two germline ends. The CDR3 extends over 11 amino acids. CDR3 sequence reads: CASSQFWSLFF. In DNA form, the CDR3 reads TGTGCCAGCAGCCAATTCTGGAGTTTGTTCTTC.

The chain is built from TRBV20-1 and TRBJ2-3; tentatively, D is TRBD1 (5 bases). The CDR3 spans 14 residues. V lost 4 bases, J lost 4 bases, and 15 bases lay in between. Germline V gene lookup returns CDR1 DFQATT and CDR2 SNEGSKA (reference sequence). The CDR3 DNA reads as TGCAGTGCTACTGAACCCGGACATTCAGATACGCAGTATTTT. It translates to CSATEPGHSDTQYF.

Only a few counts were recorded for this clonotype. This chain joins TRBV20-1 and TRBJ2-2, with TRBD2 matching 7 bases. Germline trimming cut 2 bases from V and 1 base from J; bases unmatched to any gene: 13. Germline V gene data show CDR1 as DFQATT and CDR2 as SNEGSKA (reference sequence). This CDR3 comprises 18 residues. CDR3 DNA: TGCAGTGCTAGAAGGCCCCTCCCCGGGACTATGAACACCGGGGAGCTGTTTTTT. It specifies CSARRPLPGTMNTGELFF.

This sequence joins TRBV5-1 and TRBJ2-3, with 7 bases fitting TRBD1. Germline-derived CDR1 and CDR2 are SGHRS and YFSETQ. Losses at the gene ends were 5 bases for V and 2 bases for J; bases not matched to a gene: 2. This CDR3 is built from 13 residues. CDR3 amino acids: CASRTGNTDTQYF. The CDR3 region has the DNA TGCGCCAGCAGGACAGGGAACACAGATACGCAGTATTTT.

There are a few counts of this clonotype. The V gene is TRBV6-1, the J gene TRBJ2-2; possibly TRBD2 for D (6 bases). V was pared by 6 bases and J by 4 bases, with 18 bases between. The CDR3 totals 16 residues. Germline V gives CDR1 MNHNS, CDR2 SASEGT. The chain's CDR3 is CASSRPRRGGTGELFF. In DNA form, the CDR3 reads TGTGCCAGCAGCCGACCGCGGAGGGGCGGCACCGGGGAGCTGTTTTTT.

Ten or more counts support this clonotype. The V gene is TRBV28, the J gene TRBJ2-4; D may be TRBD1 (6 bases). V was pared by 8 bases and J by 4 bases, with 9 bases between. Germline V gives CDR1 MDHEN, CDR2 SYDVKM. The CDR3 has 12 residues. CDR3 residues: CASGDTKNIQYF. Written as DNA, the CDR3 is TGTGCCAGCGGGGACACGAAAAACATTCAGTACTTC.

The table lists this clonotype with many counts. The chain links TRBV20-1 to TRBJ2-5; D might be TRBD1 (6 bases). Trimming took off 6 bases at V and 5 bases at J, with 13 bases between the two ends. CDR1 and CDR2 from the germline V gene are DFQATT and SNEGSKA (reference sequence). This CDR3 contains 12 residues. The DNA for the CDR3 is TGCAGTGCCCCGTCTAGGGGGGAGACCCAGTACTTC. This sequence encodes CSAPSRGETQYF.

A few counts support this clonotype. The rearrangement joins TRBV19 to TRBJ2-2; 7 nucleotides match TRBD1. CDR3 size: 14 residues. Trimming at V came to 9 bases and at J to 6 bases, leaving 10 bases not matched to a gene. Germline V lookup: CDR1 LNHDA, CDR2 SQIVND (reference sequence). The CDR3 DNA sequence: TGTGCCAGCCGACTACAGGGGTCCGCCGGGGAGCTGTTTTTT. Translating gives CASRLQGSAGELFF.